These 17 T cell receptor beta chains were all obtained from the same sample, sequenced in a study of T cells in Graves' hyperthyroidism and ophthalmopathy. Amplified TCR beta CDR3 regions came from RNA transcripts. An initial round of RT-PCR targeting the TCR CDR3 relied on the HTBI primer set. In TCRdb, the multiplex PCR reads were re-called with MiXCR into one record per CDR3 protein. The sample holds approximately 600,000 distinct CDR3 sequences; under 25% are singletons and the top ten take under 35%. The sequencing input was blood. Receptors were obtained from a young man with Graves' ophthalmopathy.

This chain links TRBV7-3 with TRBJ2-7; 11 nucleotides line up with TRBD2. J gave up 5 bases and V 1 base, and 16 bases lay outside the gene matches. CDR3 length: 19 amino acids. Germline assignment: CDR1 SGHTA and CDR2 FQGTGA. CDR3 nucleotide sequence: TGTGCCAGCAGCTTAAAAAAAGGCCAGGGGCTAGCGGGAGGCCACGAGCAGTACTTC. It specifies CASSLKKGQGLAGGHEQYF.

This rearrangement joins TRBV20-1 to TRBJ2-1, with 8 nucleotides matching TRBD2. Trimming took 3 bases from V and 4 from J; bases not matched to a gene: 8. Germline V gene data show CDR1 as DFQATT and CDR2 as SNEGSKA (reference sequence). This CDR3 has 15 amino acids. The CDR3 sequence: CSASGGRQEYNEQFF. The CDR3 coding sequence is TGCAGTGCTAGCGGCGGGAGGCAGGAGTACAATGAGCAGTTCTTC.

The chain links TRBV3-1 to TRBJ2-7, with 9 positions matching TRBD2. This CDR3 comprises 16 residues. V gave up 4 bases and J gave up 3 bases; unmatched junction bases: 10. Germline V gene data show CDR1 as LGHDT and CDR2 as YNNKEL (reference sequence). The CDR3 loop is CASSLATSGILYEQYF. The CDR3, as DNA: TGTGCCAGCAGCCTCGCGACTAGCGGAATACTCTACGAGCAGTACTTC.

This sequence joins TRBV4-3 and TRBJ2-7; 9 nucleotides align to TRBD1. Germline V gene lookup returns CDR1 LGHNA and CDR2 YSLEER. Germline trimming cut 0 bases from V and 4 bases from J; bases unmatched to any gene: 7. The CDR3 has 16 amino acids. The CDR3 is CASSQDSGQGLYEQYF. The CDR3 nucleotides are TGCGCCAGCAGCCAAGATTCGGGACAGGGATTGTACGAGCAGTACTTC.

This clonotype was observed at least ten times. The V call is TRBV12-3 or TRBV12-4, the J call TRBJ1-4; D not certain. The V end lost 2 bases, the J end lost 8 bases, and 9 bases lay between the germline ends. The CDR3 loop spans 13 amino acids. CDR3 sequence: CASSLSGREKLFF. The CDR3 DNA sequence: TGTGCCAGCAGTTTATCCGGACGGGAAAAACTGTTTTTT.

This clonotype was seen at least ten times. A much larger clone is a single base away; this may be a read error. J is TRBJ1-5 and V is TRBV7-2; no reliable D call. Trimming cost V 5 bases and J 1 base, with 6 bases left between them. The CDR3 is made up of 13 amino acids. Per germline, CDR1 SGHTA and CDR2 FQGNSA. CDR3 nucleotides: TGTGCCAGCAGCAAGGACAGCAATCAGCCCCAGCATTTT. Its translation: CASSKDSNQPQHF.

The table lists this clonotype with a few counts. CDR3 DNA: TGTGCCACCAGCAGAGATCTCATAACAGGTCACAATGAGCAGTTCTTC. Amino acid sequence: CATSRDLITGHNEQFF. The chain joins TRBV15 to TRBJ2-1; possible D gene TRBD1, 5 bases. Germline assignment: CDR1 LNHNV and CDR2 YYDKDF (reference sequence). Trimming stripped 0 bases from V and 5 bases from J, with 14 bases between. The CDR3 extends over 16 amino acids.

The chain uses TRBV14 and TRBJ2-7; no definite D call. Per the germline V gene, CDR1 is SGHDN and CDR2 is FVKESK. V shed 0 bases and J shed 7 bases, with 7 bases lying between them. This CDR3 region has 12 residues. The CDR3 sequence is CASSQDLLEQYF. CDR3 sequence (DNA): TGTGCCAGCAGCCAAGATCTCCTTGAGCAGTACTTC.

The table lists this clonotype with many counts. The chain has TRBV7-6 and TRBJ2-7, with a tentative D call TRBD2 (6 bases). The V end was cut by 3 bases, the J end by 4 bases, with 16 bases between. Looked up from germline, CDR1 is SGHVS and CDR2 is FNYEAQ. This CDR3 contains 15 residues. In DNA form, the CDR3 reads TGTGCCAGCAGCTTCAGCCGGGACTTTACTTACGAGCAGTACTTC. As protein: CASSFSRDFTYEQYF.

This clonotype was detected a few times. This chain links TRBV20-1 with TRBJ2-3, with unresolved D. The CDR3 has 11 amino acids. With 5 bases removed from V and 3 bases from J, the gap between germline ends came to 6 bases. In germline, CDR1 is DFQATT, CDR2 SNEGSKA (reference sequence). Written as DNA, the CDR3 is TGCAGTGCTTGGTTGACAGATACGCAGTATTTT. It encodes CSAWLTDTQYF.

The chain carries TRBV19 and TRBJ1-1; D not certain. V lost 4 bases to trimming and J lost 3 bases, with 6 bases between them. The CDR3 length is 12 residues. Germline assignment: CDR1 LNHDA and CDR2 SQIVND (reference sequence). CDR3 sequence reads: CASSNLYTEAFF. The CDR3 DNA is TGTGCCAGTAGTAATTTGTACACTGAAGCTTTCTTT.

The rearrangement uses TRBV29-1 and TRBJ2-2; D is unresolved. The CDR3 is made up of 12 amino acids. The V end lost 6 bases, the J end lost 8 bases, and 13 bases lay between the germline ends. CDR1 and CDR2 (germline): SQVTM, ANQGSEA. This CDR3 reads CSVASLAGELFF. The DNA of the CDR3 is TGCAGCGTCGCGTCGCTGGCAGGGGAGCTGTTTTTT.

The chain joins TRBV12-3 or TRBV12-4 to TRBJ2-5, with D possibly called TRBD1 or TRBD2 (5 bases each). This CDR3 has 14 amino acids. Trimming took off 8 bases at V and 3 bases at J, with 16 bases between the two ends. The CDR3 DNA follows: TGTGCCAGCGCCTCCGGGACGGAAAAAGAGACCCAGTACTTC. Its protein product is CASASGTEKETQYF.

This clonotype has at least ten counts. The DNA of the CDR3 is TGTGCCAGCAGCGGCGGACCTTCCTCCTACGAGCAGTACTTC. It specifies CASSGGPSSYEQYF. The chain combines TRBV12-3 or TRBV12-4 with TRBJ2-7; D is ambiguous. V shed 6 bases and J shed 0 bases, with 12 bases lying between them. The CDR3 loop spans 14 amino acids.

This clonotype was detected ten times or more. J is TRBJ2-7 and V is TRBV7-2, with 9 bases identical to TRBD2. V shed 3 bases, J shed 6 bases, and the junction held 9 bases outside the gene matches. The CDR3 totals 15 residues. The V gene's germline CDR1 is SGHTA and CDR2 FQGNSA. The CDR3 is CASSFAAGGTREQYF. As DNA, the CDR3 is TGTGCCAGCAGCTTTGCGGCGGGAGGGACCCGCGAGCAGTACTTC.

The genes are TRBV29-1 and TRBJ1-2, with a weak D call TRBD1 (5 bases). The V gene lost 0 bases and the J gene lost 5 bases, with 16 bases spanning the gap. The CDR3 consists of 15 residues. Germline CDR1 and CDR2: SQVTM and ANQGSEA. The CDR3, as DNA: TGCAGCGTTGAAGATGCGGCAGGGAACGGTTATGGCTACACCTTC. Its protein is CSVEDAAGNGYGYTF.

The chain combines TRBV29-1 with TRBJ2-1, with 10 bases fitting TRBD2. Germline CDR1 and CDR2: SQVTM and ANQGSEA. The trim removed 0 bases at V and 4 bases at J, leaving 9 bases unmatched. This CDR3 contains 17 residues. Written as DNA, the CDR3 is TGCAGCGTTGAAGATGTACGTAGCGGGGGGTTTTACAATGAGCAGTTCTTC. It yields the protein CSVEDVRSGGFYNEQFF.